This passage covers 16 T cell receptor beta chains from one sample sequenced in a study of cytomegalovirus exposure and HLA in healthy donors. Researchers ran the PCR with 60 Vbeta and 13 Jbeta primers. Assay used: immunoSEQ multiplex PCR; TCRdb lists only in-frame clones, some missing. This sample has 75,000 to 100,000 clones, with approximately 75% found just once. The sequencing input was PBMCs. These receptors all stem from a woman in her seventies in good health and CMV-seropositive.

This clone was found a few times. This chain links TRBV27 with TRBJ2-5; perhaps TRBD2 as D (5 bases). The CDR3 sequence is 14 residues long. The V end lost 5 bases, the J end lost 4 bases, and 14 bases lay between the germline ends. Germline values: CDR1 MNHEY, CDR2 SMNVEV (reference sequence). In nucleotides, the CDR3 is TGTGCCAGCAGTCCCCAAGCGGAAGGAGAGACCCAGTACTTC. Its protein product is CASSPQAEGETQYF.

This clone was counted a few times. The chain recombines TRBV5-8 with TRBJ2-7; the D gene is possibly TRBD1 (6 bases). V dropped 0 bases and J dropped 4 bases, with 17 bases sitting between them. CDR1 and CDR2 from the germline V gene are SGHTS and YDEGEE. CDR3 size: 16 residues. The CDR3 DNA reads as TGTGCCAGCAGCTTGGGAGCCGTAGGGGGTGGGTACGAGCAGTACTTC. Translation gives CASSLGAVGGGYEQYF.

This clone was recorded once. V usage is TRBV6-1 and J usage is TRBJ2-7; D may be TRBD1 (5 bases). The CDR3 length is 15 residues. V lost 7 bases, J lost 0 bases, and 16 bases lay in between. Germline CDR1 is MNHNS and CDR2 is SASEGT. The CDR3, as DNA: TGTGCCAGCATCCGGACAATCCCTAGCTCCTACGAGCAGTACTTC. Translating gives CASIRTIPSSYEQYF.

This chain connects TRBV28 to TRBJ1-2; no firm D call. CDR1 MDHEN and CDR2 SYDVKM come from the germline V gene. This CDR3 is built from 14 residues. Trimming took off 5 bases at V and 0 bases at J, with 10 bases between the two ends. CDR3 region: CASSLGSSNYGYTF. CDR3 sequence (DNA): TGTGCCAGCAGTCTAGGATCGTCTAACTATGGCTACACCTTC.

The V and J genes are TRBV5-1 and TRBJ2-7; 10 bases line up with TRBD2. Per the germline V gene, CDR1 is SGHRS and CDR2 is YFSETQ. J was trimmed by 5 bases and V by 4 bases; bases with no gene match: 12. The CDR3 is 16 residues long. The CDR3 sequence is CASSRTSGAAGNEQYF. DNA of the CDR3: TGCGCCAGCAGCCGGACTAGCGGAGCGGCAGGCAACGAGCAGTACTTC.

With regard to this clone: The junction shows a germline mismatch at one end, possibly a read error. V is TRBV7-9 and J is TRBJ2-5, with 9 bases aligning to TRBD2. Per the germline V gene, CDR1 is SEHNR and CDR2 is FQNEAQ (reference sequence). This CDR3 has 13 amino acids. CDR3 sequence reads: CASRRLAEETQYF. In DNA, the CDR3 is TGTGCTAGCAGGAGACTAGCGGAAGAGACCCAGTACTTC. The whole variable domain, filled in from reference TRBV7-9 and TRBJ2-5, reads DTGVSQNPRHKITKRGQNVTFRCDPISEHNRLYWYRQTLGQGPEFLTYFQNEAQLEKSRLLSDRFSAERPKGSFSTLEIQRTEQGDSAMYLCASRRLAEETQYFGPGTRLLVL.

This chain connects TRBV19 to TRBJ1-2, with 7 nucleotides matching TRBD1. The trim removed 7 bases at V and 0 bases at J, leaving 8 bases unmatched. The CDR3 runs 15 residues. In germline, CDR1 is LNHDA, CDR2 SQIVND (reference sequence). The CDR3 DNA follows: TGTGCCAGTACCATGGACAGGACGCCTAACTATGGCTACACCTTC. It encodes CASTMDRTPNYGYTF.

The rearrangement links TRBV6-5 to TRBJ1-1; maybe TRBD1 (5 bases). Trimming shortened V by 6 bases and J by 4 bases, and 12 bases separated the two germline ends. The CDR3 covers 13 residues. Germline CDR1 and CDR2: MNHEY and SVGAGI. CDR3 DNA sequence: TGTGCCAGCAGAAAGGGGTTCGGCACTGAAGCTTTCTTT. It yields the protein CASRKGFGTEAFF.

The count of this clone is one. CDR3 sequence (DNA): TGTGCCAGCTCACCACCGGTAACAGGGTCGGCCAAAAACATTCAGTACTTC. This codes for CASSPPVTGSAKNIQYF. This chain joins TRBV18 and TRBJ2-4; a weak D match, TRBD1 (6 bases). Germline V gene sequence: CDR1 KGHSH, CDR2 LQKENI. The ends were cut back, 0 bases at V and 1 base at J, with 13 bases in the middle. CDR3 length equals 17 residues.

The J gene is TRBJ2-7, the V gene TRBV27; 7 nucleotides line up with TRBD1. The CDR3 is 15 amino acids. Trimming at V came to 6 bases and at J to 4 bases, leaving 12 bases not matched to a gene. The germline V gene has CDR1 MNHEY and CDR2 SMNVEV (reference sequence). The CDR3 DNA follows: TGTGCCAGCAGCCTATACAGGGGACGGGGTTACGAGCAGTACTTC. As protein: CASSLYRGRGYEQYF.

The chain recombines TRBV7-8 with TRBJ1-2, with 7 bases aligning to TRBD1. This CDR3 has 14 residues. V lost 5 bases, J lost 7 bases, and 10 bases stayed unmatched. Per the germline V gene, CDR1 is SGHVS and CDR2 is FQNEAQ. CDR3 sequence reads: CASSPRTGGVGYTF. The CDR3, as DNA: TGTGCCAGCAGCCCGCGGACAGGCGGCGTTGGCTACACCTTC.

In the case of this clone: A read error may produce the germline difference seen at one junction end. The chain carries TRBV7-9 and TRBJ2-6, with TRBD1 matching 9 bases. In germline, CDR1 is SEHNR, CDR2 FQNEAQ (reference sequence). The CDR3 has 17 residues. The CDR3 loop reads CSSSLRRTGVGANVLTF. In nucleotides, the CDR3 is TGTTCCAGCAGCTTAAGGAGGACAGGGGTTGGGGCCAACGTCCTGACTTTC.

The chain links TRBV28 to TRBJ1-2; D is ambiguous. The CDR3 consists of 13 residues. V was shortened by 6 bases and J by 5 bases, with 13 bases between the two germline ends. In germline, CDR1 is MDHEN, CDR2 SYDVKM. The CDR3 nucleotides are TGTGCCAGCAGATACTCAACAGCTTATGGCTACACCTTC. Protein: CASRYSTAYGYTF.

This clone was counted only a few times. The J gene is TRBJ1-2, the V gene TRBV14; 10 positions agree with TRBD1. Germline V gives CDR1 SGHDN, CDR2 FVKESK. V dropped 4 bases and J dropped 8; count of bases not matched to a gene: 7. CDR3 length: 14 amino acids. CDR3 in DNA: TGTGCCAGCAGCCCCATCCGGACAGGGGGGGGCTACACCTTC. Protein product: CASSPIRTGGGYTF.

This clone appeared a single time. The J gene is TRBJ2-5, the V gene TRBV5-1, with TRBD1 matching 7 bases. Trimming removed 3 bases from V and 5 bases from J; junction bases left unmatched: 7. Germline V gene sequence: CDR1 SGHRS, CDR2 YFSETQ. CDR3 size: 14 residues. The CDR3 loop reads CASSSTGALETQYF. DNA for the CDR3: TGCGCCAGCAGCTCAACAGGGGCGTTGGAGACCCAGTACTTC.

V is TRBV7-2 and J is TRBJ1-3; D is uncertain. Germline CDR1 is SGHTA and CDR2 is FQGNSA. This CDR3 comprises 15 residues. The V and J ends lost 0 bases and 4 bases respectively, with 10 bases between them. The DNA for the CDR3 is TGTGCCAGCAGCTTAGCGCTAGGGAGAGGAAACACCATATATTTT. Amino acids: CASSLALGRGNTIYF.